Listed here are 25 T cell receptor beta chains from one sample, sequenced in a study of T cells in women clearing cervical HPV infection. Sequencing was performed with immunoSEQ multiplex PCR; in TCRdb, only in-frame clones are kept and a portion is missing. The sample spans about 21,000 clones; the ten largest clones claim just over 6%. The sample was blood buffy coat. The receptors shown here come from a woman aged 18 to 69 with a cervical HPV16 infection that either progressed to CIN3+ or cleared (not recorded which).

In the case of this clone: Coverage ceases 3 residues before the CDR3 finishes, and the germline J gene fills in the end. This chain links TRBV20-1 with TRBJ2-7, with a weak D call TRBD2 (6 bases). Trimming cost V 5 bases and J 0 bases, with 14 bases left between them. Germline assignment: CDR1 DFQATT and CDR2 SNEGSKA (reference sequence). The CDR3 is 14 amino acids. The sequenced CDR3 bases are TGCAGTGCTCCTTCTAGCGTTAGCTCCTACGAG. Protein sequence: CSAPSSVSSYE. The CDR3 in its entirety is CSAPSSVSSYEQYF.

Note on this clone: An end of the junction does not agree with germline; a read error may underlie this. Read coverage stops 3 residues before the CDR3 terminus; the germline J gene supplies the remainder. The V and J genes are TRBV4-2 and TRBJ1-6; perhaps TRBD1 as D (5 bases). Germline-derived CDR1 and CDR2 are LGHNA and YNFKEQ. CDR3 size: 17 residues. CDR3 sequence reads: CASSQDWGRSYNSPLHF. The part of the CDR3 DNA that was read is TGCGCCAGCAGCCAAGATTGGGGCAGGTCCTATAATTCACCC.

As for this clone: The read is 3 residues too short to cover the CDR3 end, so that end is filled in from the germline J gene. The J gene is TRBJ2-1, the V gene TRBV20-1; 7 bases map to TRBD2. The germline V gene has CDR1 DFQATT and CDR2 SNEGSKA (reference sequence). The CDR3 consists of 14 residues. V was clipped by 6 bases and J by 0 bases; unmatched bases: 5. CDR3: CSAALAASYNEQFF. The part of the CDR3 DNA that was read is TGCAGTGCCGCCCTAGCGGCCTCCTACAATGAG.

Remarks on this clone: Read sequence stops 3 residues before the CDR3 end, and the germline J gene provides the missing end. V and J are TRBV28 and TRBJ2-6; D call uncertain. The CDR3 is made up of 15 amino acids. Germline V gene lookup returns CDR1 MDHEN and CDR2 SYDVKM. The ends were cut back, 5 bases at V and 0 bases at J, with 8 bases in the middle. This chain's CDR3 is CASSPPRSGANVLTF. The DNA read from the CDR3 is TGTGCCAGCAGTCCCCCCCGCTCTGGGGCCAACGTC.

Concerning this clone itself: The read is 3 residues too short to cover the CDR3 end, so that end is filled in from the germline J gene. The V call is TRBV5-1, the J call TRBJ2-3; D may be TRBD2 (6 bases). With 4 bases removed from V and 2 bases from J, the gap between germline ends came to 17 bases. Germline V CDR1 and CDR2: SGHRS, YFSETQ. The CDR3 loop spans 16 amino acids. The part of the CDR3 DNA that was read is TGCGCCAGCAGCGATAACGGGGGTCAGCTCACAGATACG. Translation gives CASSDNGGQLTDT. The whole CDR3 sequence is CASSDNGGQLTDTQYF.

The sequenced part of the CDR3 DNA is TGTGCCTGGAGTCGACAGGGGGAGACA. Translation: CAWSRQGET. The whole CDR3 protein is CAWSRQGETAFF. V is TRBV30 and J is TRBJ1-1, with 9 bases matching TRBD1. The read ends 3 residues before the CDR3 terminus; that terminus is restored from the germline J gene. Germline CDR1 GTSNPN, CDR2 SVGIG (reference sequence). The CDR3 is 12 amino acids.

On this clone itself: The DNA ends 3 residues before the CDR3 does, and the rest of the CDR3 is filled in from the germline J gene. V usage is TRBV11-2 and J usage is TRBJ2-3, with 7 positions matching TRBD1. Germline CDR1 reads SGHAT; CDR2 reads FQNNGV. CDR3 size: 13 residues. The covered CDR3 bases are TGTGCCAGCAGCTTGGGACAGAGTCAGCCG. Encoded protein: CASSLGQSQP. In full, the CDR3 is CASSLGQSQPQYF.

Points on this clone: The observed sequence ends 3 residues before the CDR3 terminus, with the missing tail filled in from the germline J gene. The V gene is TRBV6-1, the J gene TRBJ2-1; 11 bases are shared with TRBD2. The CDR3 has 15 residues. The germline V gene has CDR1 MNHNS and CDR2 SASEGT. V lost 3 bases and J lost 6; bases outside the gene matches: 4. The CDR3 loop is CASSDTSGSPNEQFF. The sequenced part of the CDR3 DNA is TGTGCCAGCAGTGATACTAGCGGGAGCCCCAATGAG.

A word on this clone: The CDR3 end falls 3 residues outside the read, so it is completed with the germline J gene. The chain combines TRBV30 with TRBJ1-2; possibly TRBD1 for D (5 bases). The CDR3 has 14 amino acids. Germline CDR1 reads GTSNPN; CDR2 reads SVGIG (reference sequence). The V end was cut by 2 bases, the J end by 7 bases, with 17 bases between. Incomplete CDR3 DNA: TGTGCCTGGAGTATACCAGGGAGGGATGGTGGC. It is translated as CAWSIPGRDGG. The whole CDR3 sequence reads CAWSIPGRDGGYTF.

About this clone itself: Read data end 3 residues before the CDR3 end; the end is taken from the germline J gene. V is TRBV4-2 and J is TRBJ2-1, with D uncertain. In germline, CDR1 is LGHNA, CDR2 YNFKEQ. The CDR3 contains 14 residues. Trimming pared 4 bases from V and 0 bases from J, leaving 7 bases between. The DNA read from the CDR3 is TGTGCCAGCAGCCGCGAGAGCTCCTACAATGAG. Amino acid sequence: CASSRESSYNE. The CDR3 as a whole reads CASSRESSYNEQFF.

On this clone: The read falls 3 residues short of the CDR3 end, and the missing part is taken from the germline J gene. The rearrangement joins TRBV7-9 to TRBJ1-1; 7 nucleotides align to TRBD1. Per the germline V gene, CDR1 is SEHNR and CDR2 is FQNEAQ (reference sequence). V dropped 2 bases and J dropped 7; count of bases not matched to a gene: 1. The CDR3 totals 12 residues. The CDR3 bases that were read are TGTGCCAGCAGCTTACAGGGGGGTGAA. This gives the protein CASSLQGGE. The entire CDR3 reads CASSLQGGEAFF.

CDR3 sequence reads: CASSSTGGAGTEAFF. The part of the CDR3 DNA that was read is TGTGCCAGCAGCTCGACAGGGGGCGCGGGCACTGAA. V gene TRBV7-2 combines with J gene TRBJ1-1; 10 bases line up with TRBD1. The read comes to an end 3 residues before the CDR3 does, leaving the germline J gene to fill in the end. Germline CDR1 is SGHTA and CDR2 is FQGNSA. This CDR3 region has 15 residues. Trimming took 4 bases from V and 4 from J; bases not matched to a gene: 6.

On this clone: Read sequence stops 3 residues before the CDR3 end, and the germline J gene provides the missing end. The chain combines TRBV23-1 with TRBJ2-1, with 10 positions matching TRBD2. TRBV23-1 counts as an open reading frame of uncertain function. The junction had 19 bases not matched to a gene; V was cut back by 3 bases and J by 8 bases. This CDR3 comprises 19 residues. The DNA read from the CDR3 is TGCGCCAGCAGTCACGGACCCAAAGGGTCACTAGCGGGAAGGGATGAG. Translating gives CASSHGPKGSLAGRDE. The entire CDR3 protein is CASSHGPKGSLAGRDEQFF.

A note on this clone: The CDR3 end lies 3 residues beyond the end of the read and is filled in from the germline J gene. The J gene is TRBJ2-3, the V gene TRBV27; TRBD2 agrees at 8 bases. Germline V gene data show CDR1 as MNHEY and CDR2 as SMNVEV (reference sequence). The CDR3 runs to 15 residues. With V trimmed by 5 bases and J by 2 bases, 6 bases remained unmatched. CDR3 DNA, as far as it was read: TGTGCCAGCAGTCTACTAGCGGCTTACACAGATACG. Residues: CASSLLAAYTDT. The whole CDR3 reads CASSLLAAYTDTQYF.

As regards this clone: The read terminates 3 residues before the CDR3 end, so the remaining end is supplied by the germline J gene. The J gene is TRBJ1-6, the V gene TRBV20-1; D perhaps matches TRBD1 (6 bases). CDR3 size: 13 residues. Germline V gives CDR1 DFQATT, CDR2 SNEGSKA (reference sequence). Trimming cost V 6 bases and J 6 bases, with 12 bases left between them. The CDR3 bases that were read are TGCAGTGCGCCGACAGGCTCTAATTCACCC. It codes for CSAPTGSNSP. The whole CDR3 sequence is CSAPTGSNSPLHF.

About this clone itself: The CDR3 end is not reached by the read, which stops 3 residues before it; the germline J gene fills it in. The rearrangement joins TRBV6-2 or TRBV6-3 to TRBJ1-2; 10 nucleotides match TRBD1. The CDR3 contains 15 residues. Germline CDR1 MNHEY, CDR2 SVGEGT. This CDR3 reads CASSPGTGDYNDYTF. The sequenced part of the CDR3 DNA is TGTGCCAGCAGTCCCGGGACAGGGGACTACAATGAC.

Comments on this clone: Mismatch with germline at one junction end may stem from a read error. The observed sequence ends 3 residues before the CDR3 terminus, with the missing tail filled in from the germline J gene. The J gene is TRBJ1-5, the V gene TRBV7-9; a weak D match, TRBD1 (5 bases). The V gene's germline CDR1 is SEHNR and CDR2 FQNEAQ (reference sequence). This CDR3 has 15 amino acids. The covered CDR3 bases are TGTGCCAGCAGCCTAGCCGGGGGGTTCGATCAGCCC. This sequence encodes CASSLAGGFDQP. From start to end, the CDR3 is CASSLAGGFDQPQHF.

As regards this clone: The sequence runs out 3 residues before the end of the CDR3; the remainder is reconstructed from the germline J gene. The chain combines TRBV13 with TRBJ1-1; a weak D match, TRBD1 (6 bases). V gave up 5 bases and J gave up 3 bases, with 22 bases separating them. The CDR3 runs 17 residues. Germline CDR1 PRHDT, CDR2 FYEKMQ (reference sequence). Here the CDR3 reads CASSLTSGGGADTEAFF. CDR3 bases read: TGTGCCAGCAGCCTAACCTCTGGGGGGGGCGCTGACACTGAA.

About this clone itself: The read terminates 3 residues before the CDR3 end, so the remaining end is supplied by the germline J gene. Other DNA sequences in the sample encode the same CDR3. The rearrangement uses TRBV20-1 and TRBJ1-1; possibly TRBD1 for D (5 bases). The CDR3 runs 13 residues. From germline, CDR1 is DFQATT and CDR2 SNEGSKA (reference sequence). The V end was cut by 1 base, the J end by 7 bases, with 13 bases between. The CDR3 bases that were read are TGCAGTGCTAGAGGAGACAGATCTTTTGAA. Protein: CSARGDRSFE. The whole CDR3 sequence is CSARGDRSFEAFF.

Remarks on this clone: The read gets to within 3 residues of the CDR3 end, and the germline J gene fills in the rest. The chain links TRBV20-1 to TRBJ1-6, with D uncertain. Trimming cost V 0 bases and J 2 bases, with 11 bases left between them. Germline V gene data show CDR1 as DFQATT and CDR2 as SNEGSKA (reference sequence). The CDR3 covers 16 residues. CDR3: CSAREGGPAYNSPLHF. CDR3 DNA, as far as it was read: TGCAGTGCTAGAGAAGGAGGGCCAGCCTATAATTCACCC.

This clone is identified as medium-sized from frequency. The read finishes 3 residues shy of the CDR3 end, and the germline J gene is used to complete it. The chain carries TRBV20-1 and TRBJ2-3; 8 nucleotides agree with TRBD2. Germline CDR1 and CDR2: DFQATT and SNEGSKA (reference sequence). J gave up 5 bases and V 4 bases, and 2 bases lay outside the gene matches. There are 12 residues in the CDR3. This CDR3 is CSAIGGGDTQYF. CDR3 DNA, as far as it was read: TGCAGTGCTATCGGGGGGGGAGATACG.

Comment on this clone: The read falls 3 residues short of the CDR3 end, and the missing part is taken from the germline J gene. The chain links TRBV5-1 to TRBJ1-1, with D perhaps matching TRBD1 (5 bases). The V gene's germline CDR1 is SGHRS and CDR2 YFSETQ. V gave up 0 bases and J gave up 6 bases, with 18 bases separating them. This CDR3 comprises 16 residues. The sequenced part of the CDR3 DNA is TGCGCCAGCAGCTTGGCCGTCTCCCAGGGTAAGGCTGAA. Its translation is CASSLAVSQGKAE. The CDR3 reads in full as CASSLAVSQGKAEAFF.

On this clone itself: The read finishes 3 residues shy of the CDR3 end, and the germline J gene is used to complete it. This sample includes further DNA sequences coding for the same CDR3. The V call is TRBV5-1, the J call TRBJ1-3; TRBD1 matches at 8 bases. Germline values: CDR1 SGHRS, CDR2 YFSETQ. After removal of 5 bases from V and 7 bases from J, the junction contained 8 bases not matched to a gene. The CDR3 is 14 amino acids. The CDR3 region is CASSRTGSYNTIYF. The sequenced part of the CDR3 DNA is TGCGCCAGCAGTCGGACAGGGTCCTACAACACC.

Its frequency marks this clone as medium-sized. The CDR3 goes on 3 residues after the read ends, and that part is filled in from the germline J gene. The rearrangement links TRBV7-8 to TRBJ2-5; 7 nucleotides agree with TRBD1. After removal of 5 bases from V and 2 bases from J, the junction contained 5 bases not matched to a gene. The CDR3 loop spans 14 amino acids. Germline values: CDR1 SGHVS, CDR2 FQNEAQ. The part of the CDR3 DNA that was read is TGTGCCAGCAGCGACCACAGGGGACAAGAGACC. Residues: CASSDHRGQET. The full CDR3 reads CASSDHRGQETQYF.

Partial CDR3 DNA: TGTGCCAGCAGTTCCAGGTTTGAGACC. This sequence encodes CASSSRFET. From start to end, the CDR3 is CASSSRFETQYF. The gene calls are TRBV12-3 or TRBV12-4 and TRBJ2-5; no firm D call. The CDR3 end falls 3 residues outside the read, so it is completed with the germline J gene. Trimming stripped 4 bases from V and 5 bases from J, with 8 bases between. The CDR3 is made up of 12 amino acids.